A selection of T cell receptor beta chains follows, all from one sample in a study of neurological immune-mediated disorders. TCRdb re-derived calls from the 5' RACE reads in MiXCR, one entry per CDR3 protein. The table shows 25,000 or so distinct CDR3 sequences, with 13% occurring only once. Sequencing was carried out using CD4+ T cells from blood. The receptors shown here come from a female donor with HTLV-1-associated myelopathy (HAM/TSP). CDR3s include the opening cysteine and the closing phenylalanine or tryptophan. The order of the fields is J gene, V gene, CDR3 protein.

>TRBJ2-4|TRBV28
CASSSSGGLGDIQYF
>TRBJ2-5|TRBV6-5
CASSRSGSGGETQYF
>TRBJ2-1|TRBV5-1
CASSRTSGRAFHNEQFF
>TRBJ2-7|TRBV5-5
CASSPLATGEQYF
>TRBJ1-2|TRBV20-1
CSARDGVSGYTF
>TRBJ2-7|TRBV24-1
CATSGTGTSGIPSYEQYF
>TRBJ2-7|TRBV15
CATSSPGQGRYEQYF
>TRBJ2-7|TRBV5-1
CASSLILAGSYEQYF
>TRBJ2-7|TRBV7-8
CASSSRVSYEQYF
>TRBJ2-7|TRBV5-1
CASSPGTGVFEQYF